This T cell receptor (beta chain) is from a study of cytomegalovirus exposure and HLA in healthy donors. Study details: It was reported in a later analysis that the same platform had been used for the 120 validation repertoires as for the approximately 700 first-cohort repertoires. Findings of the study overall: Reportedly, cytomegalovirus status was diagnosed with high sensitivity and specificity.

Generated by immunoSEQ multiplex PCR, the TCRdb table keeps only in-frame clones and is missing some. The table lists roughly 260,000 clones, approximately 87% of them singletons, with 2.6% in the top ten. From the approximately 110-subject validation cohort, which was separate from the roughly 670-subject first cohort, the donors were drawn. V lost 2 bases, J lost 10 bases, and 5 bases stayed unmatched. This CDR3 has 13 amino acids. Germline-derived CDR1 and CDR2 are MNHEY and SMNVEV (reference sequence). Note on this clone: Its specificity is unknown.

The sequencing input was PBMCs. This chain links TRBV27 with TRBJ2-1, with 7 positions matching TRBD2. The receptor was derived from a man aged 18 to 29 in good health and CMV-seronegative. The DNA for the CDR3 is TGTGCCAGCAGTTTAGGGCGGACTAGGGAGCAGTTCTTC. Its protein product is CASSLGRTREQFF.